The clone carrying this T cell receptor (beta chain) was counted once. This sample is drawn from a study of radiotherapy plus CTLA-4 blockade in lung cancer. Clones were read by immunoSEQ multiplex PCR, and TCRdb kept only the in-frame ones, dropping some. Of 90,000 to 100,000 clones in the sample, just over 85% were seen once. The clonotype was recovered from a human donor with non-small cell lung cancer that progressed on radiotherapy plus ipilimumab. The source was peripheral blood, collected from a patient treated with radiotherapy plus ipilimumab.

CDR3 in DNA: TGTGCCAGCAGGGAATACGGGCCCAAGGTTGAGACCCAGTACTTC. As protein: CASREYGPKVETQYF. This chain links TRBV6-1 with TRBJ2-5; no reliable D call. The CDR3 is 15 amino acids. Trimming pared 6 bases from V and 5 bases from J, leaving 19 bases between. Per germline, CDR1 MNHNS and CDR2 SASEGT.